Presented here are 26 T cell receptor beta chains from one specimen sequenced in a study of CD8+CD57+ T cells in acquired aplastic anemia. For CDR3 and TCR beta VDJ profiling, genomic DNA was the template used. TCRdb recomputed calls from the reads with MiXCR, one row per CDR3 protein. The sample lists some 98,000 distinct CDR3 sequences; 55% to 75% were seen once. Patients picked for sequencing had shown CD8+CD57+ cell expansion detected by flow cytometry. Sequencing input: sorted CD4+, CD8+, or CD8+CD57+ T cells (not recorded which) from PBMCs. The receptors were gathered from a human donor with aplastic anemia.

By its share, this clonotype is medium-sized. The V call is TRBV7-9, the J call TRBJ2-7; D gene unclear. This CDR3 region has 11 residues. V dropped 5 bases and J dropped 6 bases, with 8 bases sitting between them. CDR1 and CDR2 from the germline V gene are SEHNR and FQNEAQ (reference sequence). CDR3 in DNA: TGTGCCAGCAGCCCTCAACTCGAGCAGTACTTC. Its protein is CASSPQLEQYF.

The V and J genes are TRBV19 and TRBJ2-5; the match to TRBD2 covers 7 bases. Germline loops: CDR1 LNHDA, CDR2 SQIVND (reference sequence). The length of the CDR3 is 12 residues. The junction had 2 bases not matched to a gene; V was cut back by 6 bases and J by 4 bases. CDR3 bases: TGTGCCAGTAGGTTAGCGGGAGAGACCCAGTACTTC. Translating gives CASRLAGETQYF.

This chain links TRBV15 with TRBJ2-1; perhaps TRBD2 as D (5 bases). The V gene lost 1 base and the J gene lost 1 base, with 14 bases spanning the gap. The CDR3 length is 17 residues. Looked up from germline, CDR1 is LNHNV and CDR2 is YYDKDF (reference sequence). CDR3 nucleotides: TGTGCCACCAGCAGAGTCCCTAGCCGAAGGTCCTACAATGAGCAGTTCTTC. Residues: CATSRVPSRRSYNEQFF.

The chain is built from TRBV24-1 and TRBJ2-1; D uncertain. The V end was cut by 4 bases, the J end by 7 bases, with 13 bases between. In germline, CDR1 is KGHDR, CDR2 SFDVKD. The CDR3 contains 14 residues. The CDR3 protein is CATSDRSVLNEQFF. In DNA, the CDR3 is TGTGCCACCAGTGACAGGTCGGTTTTGAATGAGCAGTTCTTC.

The V and J genes are TRBV5-1 and TRBJ2-7; 11 bases match TRBD2. The trim removed 0 bases at V and 0 bases at J, leaving 5 bases unmatched. The CDR3 has 17 residues. Per the germline V gene, CDR1 is SGHRS and CDR2 is YFSETQ. For the CDR3, the DNA is TGCGCCAGCAGCTTGGGGCGACTAGCGGGACACTCCTACGAGCAGTACTTC. Protein product: CASSLGRLAGHSYEQYF.

The V and J genes are TRBV2 and TRBJ2-5, with TRBD2 matching over 9 bases. The V gene end was trimmed by 5 bases and the J gene end by 10 bases; junction bases not matched to a gene: 11. The CDR3 runs to 14 residues. Germline V gives CDR1 SNHLY, CDR2 FYNNEI. As DNA, the CDR3 is TGTGCCAGCAGTTCGGGCGGGAGGGCCGTTGTCCAGTACTTC. This sequence encodes CASSSGGRAVVQYF.

The count of this clonotype is one. The V and J genes are TRBV20-1 and TRBJ1-1; D is uncertain. The V gene lost 6 bases and the J gene lost 0 bases, with 17 bases spanning the gap. This CDR3 has 15 amino acids. CDR1 and CDR2 from the germline V gene are DFQATT and SNEGSKA (reference sequence). The CDR3 region is CSASRTVAMNTEAFF. CDR3 nucleotide sequence: TGCAGTGCATCTCGGACGGTGGCAATGAACACTGAAGCTTTCTTT.

The chain joins TRBV11-1 to TRBJ1-5; D is possibly TRBD1 (5 bases). From germline, CDR1 is SGHAT and CDR2 FQDESV (reference sequence). The CDR3 totals 16 residues. Trimming pared 5 bases from V and 0 bases from J, leaving 14 bases between. CDR3 residues: CASSVDSVYSNQPQHF. DNA of the CDR3: TGTGCCAGCAGCGTAGACAGCGTCTATAGCAATCAGCCCCAGCATTTT.

The chain uses TRBV2 and TRBJ1-2; tentative D call: TRBD1 (6 bases). The CDR3 loop spans 14 amino acids. The germline V and J ends were trimmed by 5 bases and 3 bases, with 13 bases remaining between them. CDR1 SNHLY and CDR2 FYNNEI come from the germline V gene. CDR3 sequence reads: CASSPTRQDYGYTF. The CDR3 DNA sequence: TGTGCCAGCAGTCCCACACGACAGGACTATGGCTACACCTTC. Together with reference TRBV2 and TRBJ1-2, the CDR3 gives the full variable domain: EPEVTQTPSHQVTQMGQEVILRCVPISNHLYFYWYRQILGQKVEFLVSFYNNEISEKSEIFDDQFSVERPDGSNFTLKIRSTKLEDSAMYFCASSPTRQDYGYTFGSGTRLTVV.

This clonotype is a singleton in its sample. Written as DNA, the CDR3 is TGTGCCAGCAGTGAAGGGGTTCTAAGCTCCTACGAGCAGTACTTC. As protein: CASSEGVLSSYEQYF. This chain connects TRBV2 to TRBJ2-7; D is unresolved. Trimming stripped 1 base from V and 0 bases from J, with 10 bases between. Looked up from germline, CDR1 is SNHLY and CDR2 is FYNNEI. This CDR3 is built from 15 residues.

V is TRBV7-7 and J is TRBJ2-5; D tentatively reads TRBD1 or TRBD2 (5 bases each). The CDR3 length is 15 residues. With 2 bases removed from V and 4 bases from J, the gap between germline ends came to 14 bases. Per the germline V gene, CDR1 is SSHAT and CDR2 is FNYEAQ (reference sequence). The CDR3 loop is CASSLLGAGAETQYF. For the CDR3, the DNA is TGTGCCAGCAGCTTACTCGGGGCCGGGGCAGAGACCCAGTACTTC. Drawing the rest from reference TRBV7-7 and TRBJ2-5, the complete variable domain is GAGVSQSPRYKVTKRGQDVTLRCDPISSHATLYWYQQALGQGPEFLTYFNYEAQPDKSGLPSDRFSAERPEGSISTLTIQRTEQRDSAMYRCASSLLGAGAETQYFGPGTRLLVL.

The chain has TRBV2 and TRBJ2-7; D remains unclear. Deletions cut 3 bases from V and 4 bases from J, with 16 bases between. The CDR3 totals 15 residues. Germline assignment: CDR1 SNHLY and CDR2 FYNNEI. CDR3 sequence: CASSEAASVRYEQYF. The CDR3 DNA follows: TGTGCCAGCAGTGAGGCAGCGTCAGTTCGGTACGAGCAGTACTTC.

The J gene is TRBJ1-6, the V gene TRBV20-1, with 7 positions matching TRBD1. V lost 3 bases, J lost 7 bases, and 6 bases stayed unmatched. Looked up from germline, CDR1 is DFQATT and CDR2 is SNEGSKA (reference sequence). The CDR3 is 14 residues long. Here the CDR3 reads CSASQGQNNSPLHF. CDR3 in DNA: TGCAGTGCTAGCCAGGGACAGAACAATTCACCCCTCCACTTT.

The gene calls are TRBV28 and TRBJ2-3; D ambiguous. CDR1 is MDHEN and CDR2 is SYDVKM in the germline V gene. Trimming shortened V by 5 bases and J by 5 bases, and 5 bases separated the two germline ends. This CDR3 spans 11 amino acids. The CDR3 spells CASSRVDTQYF. CDR3 coding DNA: TGTGCCAGCAGTCGGGTAGATACGCAGTATTTT.

This clonotype was counted ten times or more. This CDR3 reads CASSYTRDGNTEAFF. CDR3 nucleotide sequence: TGTGCCAGCAGTTATACCCGGGACGGTAACACTGAAGCTTTCTTT. The chain joins TRBV6-5 to TRBJ1-1; perhaps TRBD1 as D (5 bases). The V end was cut by 3 bases, the J end by 2 bases, with 13 bases between. Germline assignment: CDR1 MNHEY and CDR2 SVGAGI. This CDR3 is 15 amino acids long.

This clonotype was observed a handful of times. The V and J genes are TRBV18 and TRBJ1-1; a weak D match, TRBD1 (5 bases). The CDR3 length is 17 residues. Germline V gene data show CDR1 as KGHSH and CDR2 as LQKENI. The V and J ends lost 0 bases and 1 base respectively, with 15 bases between them. CDR3 sequence reads: CASSPPLQGLENTEAFF. The CDR3 nucleotides are TGTGCCAGCTCACCACCATTGCAGGGTCTGGAGAACACTGAAGCTTTCTTT.

This clonotype was detected only a few times. The genes are TRBV20-1 and TRBJ2-7; D might be TRBD2 (6 bases). V lost 4 bases and J 5 bases, leaving 9 bases between the germline ends. CDR3 length: 11 residues. Germline lookup yields CDR1 DFQATT and CDR2 SNEGSKA (reference sequence). For the CDR3, the DNA is TGCAGTGCTATAGCGGCAAACGAGCAGTACTTC. Its translation: CSAIAANEQYF.

The chain couples TRBV19 to TRBJ1-4, with a tentative D call TRBD1 (6 bases). V dropped 4 bases and J dropped 3 bases, with 12 bases sitting between them. Germline lookup yields CDR1 LNHDA and CDR2 SQIVND (reference sequence). The CDR3 covers 15 residues. CDR3 coding DNA: TGTGCCAGTAGTAAAGGGGGTCTAGCTAATGAAAAACTGTTTTTT. Translating it yields CASSKGGLANEKLFF.

This chain joins TRBV15 and TRBJ1-6, with unresolved D. This CDR3 is 14 amino acids long. Trimming shortened V by 6 bases and J by 0 bases, and 6 bases separated the two germline ends. The germline gives CDR1 LNHNV, CDR2 YYDKDF (reference sequence). The CDR3 reads CATSRSSYNSPLHF. In DNA, the CDR3 is TGTGCCACCAGTCGTAGCTCCTATAATTCACCCCTCCACTTT.

The V gene is TRBV25-1, the J gene TRBJ1-1, with D unresolved. CDR3 length equals 12 residues. The germline V and J ends were trimmed by 1 base and 7 bases, with 7 bases remaining between them. Germline V gives CDR1 MGHDK, CDR2 SYGVNS. CDR3 in DNA: TGTGCCAGCAGTGAATGGGGATATGAAGCTTTCTTT. Its translation: CASSEWGYEAFF. The full variable domain, its missing parts supplied by reference TRBV25-1 and TRBJ1-1, is EADIYQTPRYLVIGTGKKITLECSQTMGHDKMYWYQQDPGMELHLIHYSYGVNSTEKGDLSSESTVSRIRTEHFPLTLESARPSHTSQYLCASSEWGYEAFFGQGTRLTVV.

The genes are TRBV2 and TRBJ1-4, with a tentative D call TRBD1 (5 bases). The CDR3 consists of 13 residues. The V gene's germline CDR1 is SNHLY and CDR2 FYNNEI. Trimming stripped 6 bases from V and 8 bases from J, with 13 bases between. The CDR3 coding sequence is TGTGCCAGCAGGGTGGACATGCCCGAAAAACTGTTTTTT. The encoded protein is CASRVDMPEKLFF.

The V gene is TRBV2, the J gene TRBJ1-1; D not resolved. The germline V gene encodes CDR1 SNHLY and CDR2 FYNNEI. The CDR3 is made up of 13 amino acids. V was clipped by 5 bases and J by 3 bases, with 10 bases between them. The CDR3 nucleotides read TGTGCCAGCAGTATTGAAAGGGACACTGAAGCTTTCTTT. It specifies CASSIERDTEAFF.

On this clonotype itself: This may be a read error: a much more frequent sequence differs by one nucleotide. The chain is built from TRBV4-1 and TRBJ2-1; 7 bases align to TRBD1. The CDR3 is 16 residues long. CDR1 and CDR2 (germline): MGHRA, YSYEKL. The DNA of the CDR3 is TGCGCCGGCAGCCCTAAACAGGGGTTGCCCTACAATGAGCAGTTCTTC. This gives the protein CAGSPKQGLPYNEQFF.

The rearrangement links TRBV15 to TRBJ1-4; D is possibly TRBD1 (6 bases). This CDR3 comprises 12 residues. Germline CDR1 LNHNV, CDR2 YYDKDF (reference sequence). The V end was cut by 5 bases, the J end by 17 bases, with 18 bases between. The DNA of the CDR3 is TGTGCCACCAGCCTGGGCCGGGGGCCTTTATTTTTT. It codes for CATSLGRGPLFF.

The sample holds one count of this clonotype. Given the absence of the conserved phenylalanine or tryptophan at the CDR3 end, a read error is likely. V usage is TRBV2 and J usage is TRBJ2-1; no clear D gene. The CDR3 runs 13 residues. Germline CDR1 SNHLY, CDR2 FYNNEI. The ends were cut back, 8 bases at V and 3 bases at J, with 11 bases in the middle. This chain's CDR3 is CASCDPNYNEQFV. The CDR3 nucleotides are TGTGCCAGCTGCGACCCTAACTACAATGAGCAGTTCGTC.

This chain joins TRBV20-1 and TRBJ2-1, with 9 bases lining up with TRBD2. CDR3 length: 17 amino acids. CDR1 is DFQATT and CDR2 is SNEGSKA in the germline V gene (reference sequence). The trim removed 5 bases at V and 3 bases at J, leaving 14 bases unmatched. The CDR3 DNA is TGCAGTGCTCCCGCGCGCCTAGCGGGGAGGATCTACAATGAGCAGTTCTTC. Its protein is CSAPARLAGRIYNEQFF.